The 28 T cell receptor beta chains below come from one sample, sequenced in a study of cytomegalovirus exposure and HLA in healthy donors. The primer mix had 60 Vbeta and 13 Jbeta primers. TCRdb's table, derived via immunoSEQ multiplex PCR, lists solely in-frame clones and lacks some. This sample has 120,000 to 150,000 clones; under 70% occur once, and the top ten carry 6.5%. The sequencing sample was made of PBMCs. These receptors came from a woman between 55 and 75 years old in good health and CMV-seronegative.

This chain connects TRBV4-1 to TRBJ2-7; 9 nucleotides match TRBD1. The CDR3 totals 15 residues. The V gene's germline CDR1 is MGHRA and CDR2 YSYEKL. V lost 0 bases to trimming and J lost 5 bases; unmatched junction nucleotides: 5. CDR3 region: CASSQEGTGFDEQYF. Written as DNA, the CDR3 is TGCGCCAGCAGCCAAGAAGGGACAGGGTTCGACGAGCAGTACTTC.

The count of this clone is one. The rearrangement uses TRBV7-2 and TRBJ2-1, with TRBD2 matching over 10 bases. Unmatched junction bases numbered 5, after V lost 0 bases and J lost 15 bases. Per the germline V gene, CDR1 is SGHTA and CDR2 is FQGNSA. This CDR3 comprises 13 residues. CDR3 nucleotide sequence: TGTGCCAGCAGCTTAGCGGCTAGCGGGGGTGGGTTCTTC. It translates to CASSLAASGGGFF.

J is TRBJ2-3 and V is TRBV29-1, with 7 nucleotides matching TRBD2. Losses at the gene ends were 6 bases for V and 7 bases for J; bases not matched to a gene: 10. CDR1 and CDR2 from the germline V gene are SQVTM and ANQGSEA. This CDR3 region has 13 residues. This CDR3 is CSVGTSGANTQYF. The DNA of the CDR3 is TGCAGCGTGGGGACCAGCGGGGCAAATACGCAGTATTTT.

The rearrangement joins TRBV19 to TRBJ1-5; perhaps TRBD1 as D (5 bases). CDR3 length: 15 amino acids. V was trimmed by 0 bases and J by 5 bases, leaving 11 bases between them. In germline, CDR1 is LNHDA, CDR2 SQIVND (reference sequence). CDR3 loop: CASSIELGHHQPQHF. In nucleotides, the CDR3 is TGTGCCAGTAGTATAGAGCTTGGACACCATCAGCCCCAGCATTTT.

V usage is TRBV6-1 and J usage is TRBJ2-5, with 12 bases that match TRBD2. V was clipped by 4 bases and J by 3 bases; unmatched bases: 3. CDR3 length: 15 amino acids. Germline V CDR1 and CDR2: MNHNS, SASEGT. CDR3 DNA sequence: TGTGCCAGCAGTGGGCGACTAGCGGGAGAAGAGACCCAGTACTTC. Its protein product is CASSGRLAGEETQYF.

The CDR3 here is CASRRPQGINYGYTF. As DNA, the CDR3 is TGTGCCAGCAGACGCCCACAGGGGATCAACTATGGCTACACCTTC. This rearrangement joins TRBV28 to TRBJ1-2; 7 bases map to TRBD1. V lost 6 bases and J lost 2; bases outside the gene matches: 9. CDR3 length: 15 amino acids. Germline-derived CDR1 and CDR2 are MDHEN and SYDVKM.

The V call is TRBV9, the J call TRBJ2-1, with TRBD2 matching 11 bases. Per germline, CDR1 SGDLS and CDR2 YYNGEE. The V segment lost 4 bases and the J segment 5 bases; nucleotides outside the gene matches: 2. This CDR3 is 14 amino acids long. In nucleotides, the CDR3 is TGTGCCAGCAGCACTAGCGGGGGCCACAATGAGCAGTTCTTC. Translated: CASSTSGGHNEQFF.

The chain carries TRBV27 and TRBJ1-2; TRBD1 might be the D (5 bases). CDR3 length: 13 residues. V was clipped by 6 bases and J by 6 bases, with 14 bases between them. The germline V gene encodes CDR1 MNHEY and CDR2 SMNVEV (reference sequence). CDR3: CASRGGWGDGYTF. CDR3 DNA sequence: TGTGCCAGCAGAGGCGGCTGGGGGGATGGCTACACCTTC.

The rearrangement joins TRBV5-1 to TRBJ2-1, with 11 bases that match TRBD2. The CDR3 is made up of 18 amino acids. Germline V gene lookup returns CDR1 SGHRS and CDR2 YFSETQ. V was pared by 0 bases and J by 8 bases, with 13 bases of the junction left unmatched. In DNA, the CDR3 is TGCGCCAGCAGCTTGGACACTTTGGGACTAGCGGCCCAGGATGAGCAGTTCTTC. Protein product: CASSLDTLGLAAQDEQFF.

The chain has TRBV29-1 and TRBJ1-3, with D perhaps matching TRBD1 (5 bases). Germline V lookup: CDR1 SQVTM, CDR2 ANQGSEA. Trimming removed 6 bases at V and 4 bases at J, with 13 bases between. The CDR3 extends over 13 amino acids. The CDR3 region has the DNA TGCAGCGTGGGGCAGGCCCAAGGAAACACCATATATTTT. This encodes CSVGQAQGNTIYF.

This clone was detected a few times. The V gene is TRBV28, the J gene TRBJ2-7, with 11 positions matching TRBD2. V was pared by 6 bases and J by 1 base, with 2 bases of the junction left unmatched. From germline, CDR1 is MDHEN and CDR2 SYDVKM. There are 14 residues in the CDR3. The CDR3 region is CASRGTSGSYEQYF. In DNA form, the CDR3 reads TGTGCCAGCAGGGGGACTAGCGGTTCCTACGAGCAGTACTTC.

This clone was counted a few times. This sequence joins TRBV9 and TRBJ2-3; D uncertain. Germline lookup yields CDR1 SGDLS and CDR2 YYNGEE. The CDR3 is 13 amino acids. V was pared by 4 bases and J by 4 bases, with 10 bases between. CDR3 DNA: TGTGCCAGCAGCCCGTTCGGGTCAGATACGCAGTATTTT. This gives the protein CASSPFGSDTQYF.

The genes are TRBV6-4 and TRBJ1-1; no clear D. The CDR3 totals 13 residues. Trimming pared 9 bases from V and 0 bases from J, leaving 11 bases between. Germline lookup yields CDR1 MRHNA and CDR2 SNTAGT. This CDR3 is CASKQSMNTEAFF. In DNA form, the CDR3 reads TGTGCCAGTAAACAGTCGATGAACACTGAAGCTTTCTTT.

This chain joins TRBV28 and TRBJ2-6; 9 nucleotides align to TRBD1. The V and J ends lost 6 bases and 5 bases, in that order; junction bases with no gene match: 11. Germline assignment: CDR1 MDHEN and CDR2 SYDVKM. This CDR3 is built from 17 residues. CDR3: CASRSDRGPVRANVLTF. The CDR3, as DNA: TGTGCCAGCAGGTCGGACAGGGGCCCCGTCAGGGCCAACGTCCTGACTTTC.

The chain is built from TRBV7-9 and TRBJ2-7; 10 nucleotides align to TRBD2. CDR3 length: 14 amino acids. Trimming removed 4 bases from V and 2 bases from J; junction bases left unmatched: 2. Looked up from germline, CDR1 is SEHNR and CDR2 is FQNEAQ (reference sequence). The CDR3 region has the DNA TGTGCCAGCAGCTCAGCGGGAGGGGCCTACGAGCAGTACTTC. The encoded protein is CASSSAGGAYEQYF.

The table lists this clone with a count of one. The rearrangement links TRBV5-4 to TRBJ2-3; 9 positions agree with TRBD2. The CDR3 has 17 amino acids. The germline gives CDR1 SGHNT, CDR2 YYREEE (reference sequence). After removal of 0 bases from V and 3 bases from J, the junction contained 8 bases not matched to a gene. The CDR3 nucleotides are TGTGCCAGCAGCTTGGATCCTAGCGGGATTAGGACAGATACGCAGTATTTT. This encodes CASSLDPSGIRTDTQYF. Complete variable domain (other parts from reference TRBV5-4 and TRBJ2-3): ETGVTQSPTHLIKTRGQQVTLRCSSQSGHNTVSWYQQALGQGPQFIFQYYREEENGRGNFPPRFSGLQFPNYSSELNVNALELDDSALYLCASSLDPSGIRTDTQYFGPGTRLTVL.

The chain employs TRBV5-1 and TRBJ2-7, with 7 bases that match TRBD2. Germline assignment: CDR1 SGHRS and CDR2 YFSETQ. The V and J ends lost 0 bases and 7 bases, in that order; junction bases with no gene match: 4. The CDR3 has 13 residues. This CDR3 is CASSLALGGEQYF. CDR3 in DNA: TGCGCCAGCAGCTTGGCCCTGGGAGGGGAGCAGTACTTC.

The rearrangement joins TRBV11-1 to TRBJ2-7; TRBD2 aligns across 8 bases. The CDR3 runs to 16 residues. Germline CDR1 reads SGHAT; CDR2 reads FQDESV (reference sequence). Germline trimming cut 4 bases from V and 2 bases from J; bases unmatched to any gene: 10. This chain's CDR3 is CASSSQSSGSAYEQYF. The CDR3, as DNA: TGTGCCAGCAGCTCTCAATCTAGCGGGTCAGCCTACGAGCAGTACTTC.

Remarks on this clone: The same CDR3 arises from other DNA sequences in this sample as well. This chain joins TRBV5-4 and TRBJ1-3; 7 positions match TRBD1. CDR1 and CDR2 (germline): SGHNT, YYREEE (reference sequence). The CDR3 has 15 amino acids. With 0 bases clipped from V and 0 bases from J, the junction kept 0 bases outside the gene matches. Here the CDR3 DNA reads TGTGCCAGCAGCTTGGCAGGGGGCTCTGGAAACACCATATATTTT. Its translation: CASSLAGGSGNTIYF.

CDR3 DNA sequence: TGCGCCAGCAGCTCACCGTATCAGACAGATACGCAGTATTTT. Translating gives CASSSPYQTDTQYF. This rearrangement joins TRBV5-1 to TRBJ2-3; D is unresolved. V was shortened by 3 bases and J by 3 bases, with 11 bases between the two germline ends. This CDR3 is built from 14 residues. Germline CDR1 and CDR2: SGHRS and YFSETQ. Drawing the rest from reference TRBV5-1 and TRBJ2-3, the complete variable domain is KAGVTQTPRYLIKTRGQQVTLSCSPISGHRSVSWYQQTPGQGLQFLFEYFSETQRNKGNFPGRFSGRQFSNSRSEMNVSTLELGDSALYLCASSSPYQTDTQYFGPGTRLTVL.

This clone occurred once. The chain employs TRBV6-7 and TRBJ2-2, with D tentatively TRBD1 (6 bases). TRBV6-7 is placed among ORFs of uncertain function. The V and J ends lost 7 bases and 2 bases respectively, with 17 bases between them. The CDR3 loop spans 16 amino acids. CDR3 in amino acids: CASIPGALHNTGELFF. CDR3 in DNA: TGTGCCAGCATTCCAGGGGCCCTACACAACACCGGGGAGCTGTTTTTT.

By share, this clone ranks as medium-sized. The V gene is TRBV10-3, the J gene TRBJ1-3, with no clear D. Per germline, CDR1 ENHRY and CDR2 SYGVKD. This CDR3 has 13 amino acids. V lost 6 bases and J 0 bases, leaving 6 bases between the germline ends. As DNA, the CDR3 is TGTGCCATCAGACAGCCCTCTGGAAACACCATATATTTT. Translated: CAIRQPSGNTIYF.

The rearrangement uses TRBV5-1 and TRBJ2-6; 12 bases align to TRBD1. The germline CDR1 and CDR2 sequences are SGHRS and YFSETQ. The CDR3 runs 17 residues. Unmatched junction bases numbered 5, after V lost 4 bases and J lost 3 bases. The CDR3, as DNA: TGCGCCAGCAGCCTGGGACAGGGGGCGCTTGGGGCCAACGTCCTGACTTTC. It yields the protein CASSLGQGALGANVLTF.

The chain is built from TRBV6-6 and TRBJ2-7; 9 bases map to TRBD2. Per the germline V gene, CDR1 is MNHNY and CDR2 is SVGAGI (reference sequence). The CDR3 sequence is 13 residues long. With V trimmed by 7 bases and J by 5 bases, 6 bases remained unmatched. CDR3 bases: TGTGCCAGCATGCTAGCGGGAAGGGACGAGCAGTACTTC. It translates to CASMLAGRDEQYF.

This clone was picked up a small number of times. V gene TRBV11-3 combines with J gene TRBJ2-3; D is unclear. Trimming pared 3 bases from V and 3 bases from J, leaving 13 bases between. Germline-derived CDR1 and CDR2 are SGHNT and YENEEA. This CDR3 comprises 15 residues. In DNA, the CDR3 is TGTGCCAGCAGCTTCGGCGGTCGCGCGACAGATACGCAGTATTTT. This gives the protein CASSFGGRATDTQYF.

The chain combines TRBV5-1 with TRBJ2-1, with 12 nucleotides matching TRBD2. CDR1 and CDR2 from the germline V gene are SGHRS and YFSETQ. V gave up 0 bases and J gave up 4 bases; unmatched junction bases: 2. The CDR3 covers 16 residues. DNA of the CDR3: TGCGCCAGCAGCTTGGCTAGCGGGGGGGTGTACAATGAGCAGTTCTTC. This sequence encodes CASSLASGGVYNEQFF.

The CDR3 is CASSVRAGVGGYTF. The CDR3 DNA reads TGTGCCAGCTCCGTACGGGCAGGGGTCGGTGGCTACACCTTC. This chain connects TRBV18 to TRBJ1-2; D perhaps matches TRBD1 (6 bases). The V end lost 6 bases, the J end lost 7 bases, and 18 bases lay between the germline ends. This CDR3 is built from 14 residues. Per germline, CDR1 KGHSH and CDR2 LQKENI.

The chain recombines TRBV7-2 with TRBJ1-1; 8 bases are shared with TRBD1. Trimming removed 5 bases from V and 1 base from J; junction bases left unmatched: 3. The length of the CDR3 is 14 residues. Germline CDR1 and CDR2: SGHTA and FQGNSA. The CDR3 nucleotides are TGTGCCAGCAGCCGAGACAGGGGGAACACTGAAGCTTTCTTT. Amino acids: CASSRDRGNTEAFF.